This TCR beta chain was recorded in a study of liver allograft versus peripheral blood T cells. At the level of the study: Recipients' peripheral blood served as the comparator for T cell receptor repertoires in transplanted livers. Points from the study as a whole: As reported, T cell receptor repertoires inside liver allografts differed from those present in peripheral blood.

Trimming took 6 bases from V and 7 from J; bases not matched to a gene: 7. Germline-derived CDR1 and CDR2 are PRHDT and FYEKMQ (reference sequence). The length of the CDR3 is 14 residues. TCRdb recomputed calls from the reads with MiXCR, one row per CDR3 protein. The table lists about 10,000 distinct CDR3 sequences, around 20% of them singletons. For this clonotype: The antigen is unknown.

The gene calls are TRBV13 and TRBJ2-1, with 9 positions matching TRBD2. This TCR was sampled from a human patient who had a liver transplant. Some T cells could come from the graft donor. The CDR3 nucleotides read TGTGCCAGCAGTCGTAGCGGGAGCTCGAATGAGCAGTTCTTC. Translating gives CASSRSGSSNEQFF.